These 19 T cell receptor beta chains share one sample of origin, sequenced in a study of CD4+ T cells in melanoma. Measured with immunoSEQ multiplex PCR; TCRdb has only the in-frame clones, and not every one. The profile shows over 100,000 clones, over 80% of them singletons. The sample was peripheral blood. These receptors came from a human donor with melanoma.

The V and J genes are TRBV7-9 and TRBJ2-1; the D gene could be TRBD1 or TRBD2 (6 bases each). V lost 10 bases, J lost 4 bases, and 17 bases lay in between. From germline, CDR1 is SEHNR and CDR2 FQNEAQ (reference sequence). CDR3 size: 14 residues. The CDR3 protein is CAIPRGAFYNEQFF. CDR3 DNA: TGTGCCATACCGAGGGGGGCCTTTTACAATGAGCAGTTCTTC. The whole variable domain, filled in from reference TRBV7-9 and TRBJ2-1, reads DTGVSQNPRHKITKRGQNVTFRCDPISEHNRLYWYRQTLGQGPEFLTYFQNEAQLEKSRLLSDRFSAERPKGSFSTLEIQRTEQGDSAMYLCAIPRGAFYNEQFFGPGTRLTVL.

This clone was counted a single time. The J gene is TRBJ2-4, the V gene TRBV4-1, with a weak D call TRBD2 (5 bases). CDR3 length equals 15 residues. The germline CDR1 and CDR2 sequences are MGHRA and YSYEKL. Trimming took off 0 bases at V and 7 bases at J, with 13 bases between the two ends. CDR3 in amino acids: CASSQDSGLGNIQYF. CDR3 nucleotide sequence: TGCGCCAGCAGCCAAGATTCGGGGTTGGGGAACATTCAGTACTTC.

The CDR3 nucleotides are TGTGCCAGCAGCTCCGGGACTAGGTTACACACCGGGGAGCTGTTTTTT. It codes for CASSSGTRLHTGELFF. This chain connects TRBV5-6 to TRBJ2-2; 8 bases fit TRBD2. V shed 3 bases and J 3 bases; nucleotides not matched to a gene: 7. The CDR3 contains 16 residues. Germline values: CDR1 SGHDT, CDR2 YYEEEE.

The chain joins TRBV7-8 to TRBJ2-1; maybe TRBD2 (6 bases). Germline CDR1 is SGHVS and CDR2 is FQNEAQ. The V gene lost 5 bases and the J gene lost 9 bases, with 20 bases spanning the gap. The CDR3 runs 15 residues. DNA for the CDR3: TGTGCCAGCAGCCCCGACACGGGAGTAGGTGTTGAGCAGTTCTTC. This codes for CASSPDTGVGVEQFF.

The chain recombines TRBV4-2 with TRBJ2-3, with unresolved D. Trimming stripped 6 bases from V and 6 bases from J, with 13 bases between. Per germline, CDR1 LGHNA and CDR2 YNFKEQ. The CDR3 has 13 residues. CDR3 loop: CASRKTGIDTQYF. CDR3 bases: TGTGCCAGCAGAAAAACTGGCATCGATACGCAGTATTTT.

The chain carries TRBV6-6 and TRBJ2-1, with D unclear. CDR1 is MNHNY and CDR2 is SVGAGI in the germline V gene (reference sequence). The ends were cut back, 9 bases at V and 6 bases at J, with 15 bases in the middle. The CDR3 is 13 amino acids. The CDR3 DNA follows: TGTGCCAGTACAAGAATGACCCTCAATGAGCAGTTCTTC. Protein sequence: CASTRMTLNEQFF.

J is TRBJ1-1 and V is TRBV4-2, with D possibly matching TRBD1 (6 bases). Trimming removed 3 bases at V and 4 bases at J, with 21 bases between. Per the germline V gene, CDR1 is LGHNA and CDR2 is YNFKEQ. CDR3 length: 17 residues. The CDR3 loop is CASSHPGTGREGTEAFF. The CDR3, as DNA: TGTGCCAGCAGCCATCCCGGTACAGGGCGGGAAGGCACTGAAGCTTTCTTT.

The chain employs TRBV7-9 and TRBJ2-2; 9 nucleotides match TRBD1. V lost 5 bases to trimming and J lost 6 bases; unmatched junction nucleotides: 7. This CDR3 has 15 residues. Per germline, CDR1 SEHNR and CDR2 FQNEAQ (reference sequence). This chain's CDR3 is CASSQGTGNAGELFF. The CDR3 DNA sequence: TGTGCCAGCAGCCAAGGGACAGGGAATGCCGGGGAGCTGTTTTTT.

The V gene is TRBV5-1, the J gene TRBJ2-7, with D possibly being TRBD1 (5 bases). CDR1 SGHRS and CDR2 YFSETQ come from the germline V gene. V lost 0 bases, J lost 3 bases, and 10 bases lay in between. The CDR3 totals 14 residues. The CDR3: CASSLDSGNYEQYF. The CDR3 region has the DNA TGCGCCAGCAGCTTGGATTCAGGGAACTACGAGCAGTACTTC.

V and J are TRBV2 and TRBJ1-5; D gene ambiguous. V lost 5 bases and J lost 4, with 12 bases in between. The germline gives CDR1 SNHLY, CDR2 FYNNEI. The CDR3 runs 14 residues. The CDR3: CASSPINWNQPQHF. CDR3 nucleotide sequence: TGTGCCAGCAGTCCGATTAATTGGAATCAGCCCCAGCATTTT.

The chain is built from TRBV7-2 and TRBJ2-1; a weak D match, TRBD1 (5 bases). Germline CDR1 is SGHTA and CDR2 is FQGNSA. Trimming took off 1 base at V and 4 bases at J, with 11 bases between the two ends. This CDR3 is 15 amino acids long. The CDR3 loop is CASSLGPTGYNEQFF. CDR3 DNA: TGTGCCAGCAGCTTAGGCCCCACAGGTTACAATGAGCAGTTCTTC.

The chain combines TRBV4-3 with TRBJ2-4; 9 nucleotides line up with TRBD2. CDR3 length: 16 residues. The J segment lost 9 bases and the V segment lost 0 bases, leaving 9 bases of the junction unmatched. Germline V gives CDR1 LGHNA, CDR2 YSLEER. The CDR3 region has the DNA TGCGCCAGCAGCCAAGACGGAGGGACTAGCCGCAGCATTCAGTACTTC. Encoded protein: CASSQDGGTSRSIQYF.

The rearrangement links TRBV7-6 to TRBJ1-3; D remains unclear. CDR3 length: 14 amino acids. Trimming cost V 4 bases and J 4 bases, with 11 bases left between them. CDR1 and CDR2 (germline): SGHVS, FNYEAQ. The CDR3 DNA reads TGTGCCAGCAGCTCCCGGGGATCCGGAAACACCATATATTTT. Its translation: CASSSRGSGNTIYF.

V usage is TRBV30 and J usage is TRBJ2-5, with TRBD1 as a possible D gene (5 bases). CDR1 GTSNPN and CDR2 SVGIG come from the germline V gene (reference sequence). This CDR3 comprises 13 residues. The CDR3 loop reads CAFLGLMGWTQYF. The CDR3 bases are TGTGCGTTCCTGGGGCTTATGGGGTGGACCCAGTACTTC.

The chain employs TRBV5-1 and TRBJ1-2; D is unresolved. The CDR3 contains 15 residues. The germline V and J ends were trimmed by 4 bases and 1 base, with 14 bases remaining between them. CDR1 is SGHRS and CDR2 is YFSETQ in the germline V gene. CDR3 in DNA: TGCGCCAGCAGCCCCGAACCGACCGTTAACTATGGCTACACCTTC. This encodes CASSPEPTVNYGYTF. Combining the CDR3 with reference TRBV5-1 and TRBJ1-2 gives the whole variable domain KAGVTQTPRYLIKTRGQQVTLSCSPISGHRSVSWYQQTPGQGLQFLFEYFSETQRNKGNFPGRFSGRQFSNSRSEMNVSTLELGDSALYLCASSPEPTVNYGYTFGSGTRLTVV.

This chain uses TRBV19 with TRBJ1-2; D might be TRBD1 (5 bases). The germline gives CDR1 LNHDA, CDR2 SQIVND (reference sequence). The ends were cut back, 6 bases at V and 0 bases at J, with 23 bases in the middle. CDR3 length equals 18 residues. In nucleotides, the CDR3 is TGTGCCAGTAGGAGGGGAATCCTACAGGAGCGAGCTAACTATGGCTACACCTTC. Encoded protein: CASRRGILQERANYGYTF.

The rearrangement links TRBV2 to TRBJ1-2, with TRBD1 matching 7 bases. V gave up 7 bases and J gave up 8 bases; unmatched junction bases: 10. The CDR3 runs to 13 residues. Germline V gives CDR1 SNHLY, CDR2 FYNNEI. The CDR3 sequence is CASTFDRVTGYTF. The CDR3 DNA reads TGTGCCAGCACTTTCGACAGGGTCACGGGCTACACCTTC.

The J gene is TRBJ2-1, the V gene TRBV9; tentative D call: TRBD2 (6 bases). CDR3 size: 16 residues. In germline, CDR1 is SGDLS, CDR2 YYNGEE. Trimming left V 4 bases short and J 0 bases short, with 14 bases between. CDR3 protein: CASSPPAGSSYNEQFF. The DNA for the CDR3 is TGTGCCAGCAGCCCCCCGGCGGGGAGCTCCTACAATGAGCAGTTCTTC.

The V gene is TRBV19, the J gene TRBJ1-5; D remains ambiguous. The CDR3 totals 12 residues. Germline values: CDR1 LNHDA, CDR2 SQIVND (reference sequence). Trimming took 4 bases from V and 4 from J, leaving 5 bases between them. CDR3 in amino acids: CASSTGNQPQHF. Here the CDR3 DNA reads TGTGCCAGTAGTACGGGGAATCAGCCCCAGCATTTT.